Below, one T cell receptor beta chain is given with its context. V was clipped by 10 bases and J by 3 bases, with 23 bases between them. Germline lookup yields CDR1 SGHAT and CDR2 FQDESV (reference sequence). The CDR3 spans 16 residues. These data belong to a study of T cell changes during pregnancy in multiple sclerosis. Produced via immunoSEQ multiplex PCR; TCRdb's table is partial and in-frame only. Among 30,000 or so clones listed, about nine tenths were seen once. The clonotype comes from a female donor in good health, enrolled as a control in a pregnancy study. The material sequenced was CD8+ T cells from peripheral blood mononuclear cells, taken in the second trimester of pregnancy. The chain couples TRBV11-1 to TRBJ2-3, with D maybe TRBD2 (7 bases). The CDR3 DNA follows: TGTGCCACCCACAAATTCCGGGCGGGGGCAACAGATACGCAGTATTTT. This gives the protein CATHKFRAGATDTQYF.